This is a list of T cell receptor beta chains from one sample in a study of blood T cell repertoires in COVID-19. This table comes from immunoSEQ multiplex PCR, and its TCRdb copy is limited to in-frame clones, with some not included. This sample carries fewer than 300,000 clones, around 89% of them seen once, and the ten largest clones take approximately 0.84%. Sequenced material: peripheral blood. These receptors were obtained from a man aged 30 to 45 with acute or convalescent COVID-19. CDR3s include the opening cysteine and the closing phenylalanine or tryptophan. D genes are given only for firm matches. Some rows have no size entry. The others give once, few or many, or a class for an expanded clone.

v_call	clone_size	j_call	cdr3_length	d_call	cdr3_nt	cdr3_aa
TRBV18	.	TRBJ2-7	15	TRBD1	TGTGCCAGCTCACGGGGGACAGGGGGCCAGGGCGAGCAGTACTTC	CASSRGTGGQGEQYF
TRBV15	.	TRBJ2-3	16	.	TGTGCCACCAGCAGAGATCAACCCACTAGCACAGATACGCAGTATTTT	CATSRDQPTSTDTQYF
TRBV30	few	TRBJ1-4	14	TRBD1	TGTGCCTGGAACAGGGGGTCAACTAATGAAAAACTGTTTTTT	CAWNRGSTNEKLFF
TRBV21-1	.	TRBJ2-1	17	.	TGTGCCAGCAGCATCCCCAAACCAGGGGACATTTACAATGAGCAGTTCTTC	CASSIPKPGDIYNEQFF
TRBV5-1	.	TRBJ2-1	12	.	TGCGCCAGCAGCTACCCGGGAGATGAGCAGTTCTTC	CASSYPGDEQFF
TRBV28	few	TRBJ1-6	13	.	TGTGCCAGCATAAGTACGAGGAATTCACCCCTCCACTTT	CASISTRNSPLHF
TRBV5-5	.	TRBJ1-4	15	TRBD1	TGTGCCAGCAGCTTGGTAACAGGGGTAAACGAAAAACTGTTTTTT	CASSLVTGVNEKLFF
TRBV9	.	TRBJ1-2	15	.	TGTGCCAGCAGCCCCCGGACTGGAGCTAACTATGGCTACACCTTC	CASSPRTGANYGYTF
TRBV7-9	.	TRBJ2-7	13	.	TGTGCCAGCAGCTTATCACTGGGGGGTGAGCAGTACTTC	CASSLSLGGEQYF
TRBV27	.	TRBJ2-6	16	.	TGTGCCAGCAGTCGTACAGGGCTCTCTGGGGCCAACGTCCTGACTTTC	CASSRTGLSGANVLTF
TRBV6-1	.	TRBJ2-5	16	TRBD1	TGTGCCAGCAGTGAGTGGGGGACAGGGGGCTCAGAGACCCAGTACTTC	CASSEWGTGGSETQYF
TRBV28	.	TRBJ2-1	17	.	TGTGCCAGCAGTTTATTTGCGGGGGCAAGCTCCTACAATGAGCAGTTCTTC	CASSLFAGASSYNEQFF
TRBV3-1/TRBV3-2	.	TRBJ1-3	12	.	TGTGCCAGCAGTGGACTCGGAAACACCATATATTTT	CASSGLGNTIYF
TRBV28	.	TRBJ2-2	16	TRBD2	TGTGCCAGCAGTTTAGGCGGGAGGGCCTATTCCGGGGAGCTGTTTTTT	CASSLGGRAYSGELFF
TRBV3-1/TRBV3-2	.	TRBJ2-5	13	TRBD2	TGTGCCAGCAGCCGGACTAGCGGGGGCTCTTTGGACTTC	CASSRTSGGSLDF
TRBV27	.	TRBJ2-7	14	TRBD1	TGTGCCAGCAGTTGGCAGGGGGCGCGGTACGAGCAGTACTTC	CASSWQGARYEQYF
TRBV28	.	TRBJ1-2	12	.	TGTGCCAGCACCTCTGGGGCGAGGGGCTACACCTTC	CASTSGARGYTF
TRBV14	.	TRBJ2-3	15	TRBD2	TGTGCCAGCAGCCCCCCTAGCGGGGGGCCAGATACGCAGTATTTT	CASSPPSGGPDTQYF
TRBV5-1	.	TRBJ1-1	15	TRBD1	TGCGCCAGCAGCGTAAAACAGGGGCTGAACACTGAAGCTTTCTTT	CASSVKQGLNTEAFF
TRBV10-1	.	TRBJ2-1	17	TRBD2	TGCGCCAGCAACGGGGGACTAGCGGGTGGGTTTAGGTCTGAGCAGTTCTTC	CASNGGLAGGFRSEQFF
TRBV5-6	.	TRBJ1-3	15	.	TGTGCCAGCAGCTTCCCGGCAGGTGGTGGAAACACCATATATTTT	CASSFPAGGGNTIYF
TRBV18	.	TRBJ2-1	15	.	TGTGCCAGCTCACCACCGGATGCAGGGGTACGGGAGCAGTTCTTC	CASSPPDAGVREQFF
TRBV6-5	.	TRBJ1-6	15	TRBD1	TGTGCCAGCAGTTACTCCGGGACAGTTAATTCACCCCTCCACTTT	CASSYSGTVNSPLHF
TRBV5-4	.	TRBJ2-7	15	.	TGTGCCAGCAGCCCAGGCCGAGAATTCCCCTACGAGCAGTACTTC	CASSPGREFPYEQYF
TRBV9	.	TRBJ1-6	12	.	TGTGCCAGCAGCGGACCCCTTGGACAGATCGACTTT	CASSGPLGQIDF
TRBV15	.	TRBJ2-5	18	.	TGTGCCACCAGCAGAGATAAGGGGGTCAGGGGCGCTTACGAGACCCAGTACTTC	CATSRDKGVRGAYETQYF
TRBV11-2	.	TRBJ1-5	13	.	TGTGCCAGCAGCCCCTCCCTTAATCAGCCCCAGCATTTT	CASSPSLNQPQHF
TRBV28	.	TRBJ2-7	10	.	TGTGCCAGCAGCCTCTACGAGCAGTACTTC	CASSLYEQYF
TRBV27	.	TRBJ2-2	14	.	TGTGCCAGCAGTCCCCCGAGCCACACCGGGGAGCTGTTTTTT	CASSPPSHTGELFF